This T cell receptor beta chain was captured in a study of blood T cell repertoires in COVID-19. Turning to the study itself: Donors in the United States, Italy and Spain gave samples during acute or convalescent COVID-19. PBMCs, B-cell-depleted T cells, or T cells provided the cDNA or gDNA that made up the material.

Germline values: CDR1 SGHTA, CDR2 FQGNSA. The CDR3 sequence is 15 residues long. The J segment lost 10 bases and the V segment lost 1 base, leaving 9 bases of the junction unmatched. In the original workflow: By means of reference gene primer amplification, nucleated cell counts were estimated. Assay used: immunoSEQ multiplex PCR; TCRdb lists only in-frame clones, some missing. The V and J calls and clone size are taken from that table; D and trimming were inferred from the DNA. The sample has about 260,000 clones; around 90% are singletons. This TCR was sampled from a woman aged 45-60 years who had recovered from COVID-19. Material for sequencing was peripheral blood. The chain is built from TRBV7-2 and TRBJ2-1; TRBD2 aligns across 8 bases. In DNA form, the CDR3 reads TGTGCCAGCAGCTTAGTCAGCGGGAGACTGGGGGAGCAGTTCTTC. It is translated as CASSLVSGRLGEQFF.